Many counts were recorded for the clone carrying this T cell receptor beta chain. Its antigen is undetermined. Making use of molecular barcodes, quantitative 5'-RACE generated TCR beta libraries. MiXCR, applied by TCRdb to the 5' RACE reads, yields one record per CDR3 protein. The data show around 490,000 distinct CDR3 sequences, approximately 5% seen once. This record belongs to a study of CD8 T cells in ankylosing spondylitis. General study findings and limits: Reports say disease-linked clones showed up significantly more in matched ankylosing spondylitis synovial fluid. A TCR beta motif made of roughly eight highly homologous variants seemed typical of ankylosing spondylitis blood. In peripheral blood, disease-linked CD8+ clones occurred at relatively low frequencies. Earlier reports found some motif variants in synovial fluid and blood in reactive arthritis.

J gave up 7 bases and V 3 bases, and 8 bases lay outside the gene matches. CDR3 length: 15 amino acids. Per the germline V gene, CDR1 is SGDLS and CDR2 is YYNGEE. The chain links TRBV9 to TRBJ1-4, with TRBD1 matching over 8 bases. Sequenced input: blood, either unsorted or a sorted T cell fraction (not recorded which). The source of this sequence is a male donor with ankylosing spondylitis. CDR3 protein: CASSAQTGEGEKLFF. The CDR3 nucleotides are TGTGCCAGCAGCGCCCAGACAGGGGAAGGTGAAAAACTGTTTTTT.